The clone carrying this T cell receptor (beta chain) was seen only a few times. Its antigen is as yet unknown. These data are taken from a study of blood T cells in healthy people across ages. Primed by a sample-barcoded 5' primer and a J-beta primer mix, a second PCR proceeded for about 7 to 11 cycles. TCRdb re-derived calls from the 5' RACE reads in MiXCR, one entry per CDR3 protein. The sample records about 1.5 million distinct CDR3 sequences, around 42% being singletons. Study-wide findings and caveats: The study found more naive CD4+ cells and higher diversity in long-lived than aged donors. CMV status of donors was unknown, possibly confounding expanded clonotype changes.

The specimen was blood. The sequence derives from a young woman in good health.

The CDR3 DNA is TGCGCCAGCAGACCGGGGACGCAGGGAACCTACGAGCAGTACTTC. Translation gives CASRPGTQGTYEQYF. The chain joins TRBV5-1 to TRBJ2-7; tentatively, D is TRBD1 or TRBD2 (5 bases each). Trimming pared 5 bases from V and 2 bases from J, leaving 17 bases between. CDR3 length equals 15 residues. Germline-derived CDR1 and CDR2 are SGHRS and YFSETQ.